This TCR beta chain was sequenced during a study of neurological immune-mediated disorders. Study results and limitations: The most TCR clonal expansion was seen in HTLV-1-associated myelopathy, whereas the least was seen in multiple sclerosis, below the level in healthy controls. When the repertoires were sorted by phylogenetic grouping, those of 18 of 34 multiple sclerosis patients ended up in one related-CDR3 cluster, a possible signature.

The unsorted libraries were made from 2 million PBMCs kept at -80 C. The cDNA came from 5'RACE, which used 10-nucleotide random UMIs. One entry per CDR3 protein, called by TCRdb with MiXCR from the 5' RACE reads. Found here are tens of thousands of distinct CDR3 sequences, 1.9% of them singletons; the top ten hold less than 2.5%. The germline gives CDR1 SGDLS, CDR2 YYNGEE. This CDR3 has 13 residues. The ends were cut back, 0 bases at V and 6 bases at J, with 9 bases in the middle. This clonotype showed up many times. Its antigen is unknown. This TCR was sampled from a woman in her thirties or forties with multiple sclerosis. Sequenced material: PBMCs. The chain links TRBV9 to TRBJ1-1; no clear D gene. The CDR3 sequence is CASSVEAISEAFF. The DNA of the CDR3 is TGTGCCAGCAGCGTAGAGGCGATCTCTGAAGCTTTCTTT.